This entry features one T cell receptor beta chain sequence. The repertoire was sequenced with immunoSEQ multiplex PCR; TCRdb's copy has only in-frame clones and lacks some. This sample has 24,000 or so clones, with about nine tenths found just once. From germline, CDR1 is MNHNS and CDR2 SASEGT. The ends were cut back, 3 bases at V and 9 bases at J, with 18 bases in the middle. The CDR3 extends over 15 amino acids. The sample comes from a study of blood T cell repertoires in COVID-19. As for the study in general: The origin of the acute and convalescent COVID-19 samples was the United States, Italy and Spain. PBMCs, B-cell-depleted T cells, or T cells were the source of the cDNA or gDNA that made up the material.

The specimen sequenced was peripheral blood. The clonotype comes from a woman at least 80 years old with active or convalescent COVID-19. The V gene is TRBV6-1, the J gene TRBJ2-1; TRBD2 might be the D (6 bases). The DNA for the CDR3 is TGTGCCAGCAGTGATAGCGGCAGTGGTCGAGTTGAGCAGTTCTTC. This codes for CASSDSGSGRVEQFF.